These T cell receptor beta chains were read from a single sample in a study of shared clonotypes between healthy human individuals. Data came from immunoSEQ multiplex PCR; TCRdb stores just in-frame clones and leaves some out. Of around 2,000,000 clones in the sample, about 95% were seen once. The material sequenced was naive CD8+ T cells sorted from blood. The receptors were sampled from a man aged 18 to 30 in good health. Both conserved end residues are part of each CDR3. D genes are given only for firm matches. The size field is filled for only some rows; it gives once, few, many or a size class.

TRBV27,TRBJ2-2,once,TRBD1,TGTGCCAGCAGGCTGACAGGGGCGACCACCGGGGAGCTGTTTTTT,CASRLTGATTGELFF
TRBV5-5,TRBJ2-7,.,.,TGTGCCAGCAGCTTGAGGGCTGAAGGGAACGACTGGGAGCAGTACTTC,CASSLRAEGNDWEQYF
TRBV7-2,TRBJ2-7,.,TRBD1,TGTGCCAGCAGCTACCCGGGACAGGGCCTATCCTACGAGCAGTACTTC,CASSYPGQGLSYEQYF
TRBV9,TRBJ1-5,once,.,TGTGCCAGCAGCGTAGGGCCCATCAATCAGCCCCAGCATTTT,CASSVGPINQPQHF
TRBV7-9,TRBJ2-2,.,TRBD2,TGTGCCAGCAGCTCCTCTCCGGGACTAAACACCGGGGAGCTGTTTTTT,CASSSSPGLNTGELFF
TRBV6-1,TRBJ1-2,once,.,TGTGCCAGCAGTGGGCTGGAATATGGCTACACCTTC,CASSGLEYGYTF
TRBV27,TRBJ2-1,.,.,TGTGCCAGCAGTTTAGGGCTTTACAATGAGCAGTTCTTC,CASSLGLYNEQFF
TRBV5-4,TRBJ2-3,.,.,TGTGCCAGCAGCTTTGAATCGAGCCTCACAGATACGCAGTATTTT,CASSFESSLTDTQYF
TRBV9,TRBJ2-4,.,TRBD2,TGTGCCAGCAGCGCCTTTCCGGGACTAGCGAAACAAAACATTCAGTACTTC,CASSAFPGLAKQNIQYF
TRBV7-9,TRBJ1-3,.,.,TGTGCCAGCGGATATGGAAACACCATATATTTT,CASGYGNTIYF